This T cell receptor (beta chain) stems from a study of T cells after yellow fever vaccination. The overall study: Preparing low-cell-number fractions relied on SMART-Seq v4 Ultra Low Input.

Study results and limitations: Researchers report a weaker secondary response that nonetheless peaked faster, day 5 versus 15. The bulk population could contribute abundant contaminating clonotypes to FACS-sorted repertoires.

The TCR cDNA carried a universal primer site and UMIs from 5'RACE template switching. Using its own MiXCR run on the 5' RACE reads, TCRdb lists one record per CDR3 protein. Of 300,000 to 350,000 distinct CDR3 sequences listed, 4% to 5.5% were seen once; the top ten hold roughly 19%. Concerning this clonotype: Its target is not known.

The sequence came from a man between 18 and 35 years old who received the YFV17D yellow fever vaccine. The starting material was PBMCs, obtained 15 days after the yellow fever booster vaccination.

Here the CDR3 DNA reads TGCAGTGCCCTAGTTGGGGGCCAAGAGACCCAGTACTTC. This gives the protein CSALVGGQETQYF. V gene TRBV20-1 combines with J gene TRBJ2-5; D tentatively fits TRBD1 or TRBD2 (5 bases each). The V gene lost 6 bases and the J gene lost 1 base, with 12 bases spanning the gap. The CDR3 length is 13 residues. Germline values: CDR1 DFQATT, CDR2 SNEGSKA (reference sequence).